This T cell receptor beta chain was retrieved from a study of T cell repertoires in cytomegalovirus infection. On the study more broadly: Both CMV infection and a matching HLA type were indicated by public TCR beta signatures. Study-level points and caveats: What dominated the ex vivo response were HLA-C-restricted CMV-specific TCR beta clonotypes. Cumulative frequency of public TCR beta families picked out carriers of CMV plus the relevant HLA.

As for this clonotype: The target antigen is unknown.

TCRdb used MiXCR to reprocess the reads, holding one entry per CDR3 protein. Among around 350,000 distinct CDR3 sequences listed, roughly 20% were seen once. The length of the CDR3 is 14 residues. CDR1 and CDR2 from the germline V gene are SGHVS and FQNEAQ. V was cut by 5 bases and J by 0 bases, with 10 bases left in between. Material: PBMCs. This sequence was found in a human donor in good health (CMV status not recorded). Some clones in this sample may be carry-over from other donors' samples. The genes are TRBV7-8 and TRBJ1-2; D remains ambiguous. CDR3 DNA: TGTGCCAGCAGCCCGCGGTTGTCTAACTATGGCTACACCTTC. Its translation is CASSPRLSNYGYTF.